This TCR beta chain was identified in a study of blood T cell repertoires in COVID-19. Looking at the study overall: Some COVID-19 samples were acute and others convalescent; all came from the United States, Italy and Spain.

V gave up 0 bases and J gave up 1 base, with 7 bases separating them. There are 14 residues in the CDR3. Germline assignment: CDR1 SGHRS and CDR2 YFSETQ. Measured with immunoSEQ multiplex PCR; TCRdb has only the in-frame clones, and not every one. This sample has 130,000 to 150,000 clones, with roughly four fifths found just once. The sequence came from a woman aged 80 or over with acute or convalescent COVID-19. The chain recombines TRBV5-1 with TRBJ1-1; D is unresolved. Sequencing input: peripheral blood. The CDR3 region is CASSLEPGNTEAFF. As DNA, the CDR3 is TGCGCCAGCAGCTTGGAGCCGGGGAACACTGAAGCTTTCTTT.